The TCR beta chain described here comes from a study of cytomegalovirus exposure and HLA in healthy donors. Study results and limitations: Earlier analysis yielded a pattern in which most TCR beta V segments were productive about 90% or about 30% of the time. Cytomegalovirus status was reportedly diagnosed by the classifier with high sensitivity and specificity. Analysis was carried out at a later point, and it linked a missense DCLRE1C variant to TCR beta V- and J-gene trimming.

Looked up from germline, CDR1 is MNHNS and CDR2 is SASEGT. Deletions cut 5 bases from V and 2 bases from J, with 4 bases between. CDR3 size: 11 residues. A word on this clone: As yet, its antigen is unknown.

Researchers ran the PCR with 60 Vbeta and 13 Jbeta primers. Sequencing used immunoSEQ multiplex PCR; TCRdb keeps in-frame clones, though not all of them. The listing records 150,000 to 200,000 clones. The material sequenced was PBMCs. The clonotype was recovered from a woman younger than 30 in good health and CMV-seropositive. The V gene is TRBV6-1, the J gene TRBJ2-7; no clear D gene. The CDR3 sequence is CASSLTYEQYF. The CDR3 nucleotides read TGTGCCAGCAGTCTTACCTACGAGCAGTACTTC.